One sample yielded the 26 T cell receptor beta chains listed below, sequenced in a study of shared clonotypes between healthy human individuals. The protocol was immunoSEQ multiplex PCR, while the TCRdb copy is restricted to in-frame clones and leaves out a portion. This sample yields under 1,100,000 clones, of which 75% to 80% are seen a single time; 0.5% to 0.65% belongs to the top ten. Sequencing input: memory CD4+ T cells from PBMCs. Subset here: CD45RA-negative fraction. These receptors all come from a man aged 18 to 30 in good health. Some clones in this sample may be carry-over from other donors' samples.

The chain carries TRBV4-3 and TRBJ1-1; D not certain. The germline V and J ends were trimmed by 6 bases and 1 base, with 9 bases remaining between them. Germline V gene sequence: CDR1 LGHNA, CDR2 YSLEER. The CDR3 contains 13 residues. CDR3 DNA sequence: TGCGCCAGCAGGATACAGTCGAACACTGAAGCTTTCTTT. Encoded protein: CASRIQSNTEAFF.

The V and J genes are TRBV30 and TRBJ1-1; TRBD1 is a possible D gene (5 bases). The germline V gene encodes CDR1 GTSNPN and CDR2 SVGIG (reference sequence). V shed 1 base and J shed 2 bases, with 11 bases lying between them. This CDR3 contains 14 residues. CDR3 region: CAWSAGGDNTEAFF. CDR3 bases: TGTGCCTGGAGTGCCGGGGGGGATAACACTGAAGCTTTCTTT.

The V call is TRBV5-6, the J call TRBJ1-2; TRBD1 matches at 7 bases. V was pared by 4 bases and J by 8 bases, with 20 bases of the junction left unmatched. In germline, CDR1 is SGHDT, CDR2 YYEEEE. The CDR3 has 17 residues. The CDR3 DNA sequence: TGTGCCAGCAGCCCCAAACCCTTCAGACAGGGCGTGGAGGGCTACACCTTC. Translating gives CASSPKPFRQGVEGYTF.

This sequence joins TRBV6-5 and TRBJ2-3, with a weak D call TRBD2 (5 bases). V was trimmed by 10 bases and J by 7 bases, leaving 21 bases between them. There are 14 residues in the CDR3. Germline CDR1 reads MNHEY; CDR2 reads SVGAGI. The CDR3 DNA reads TGTGCCACAGGAGCTAGCCCTCTATTAAATACGCAGTATTTT. This sequence encodes CATGASPLLNTQYF.

The CDR3 loop reads CASSQGWGNYEQYF. The CDR3 DNA follows: TGTGCCAGTAGTCAGGGTTGGGGGAACTACGAGCAGTACTTC. The rearrangement links TRBV19 to TRBJ2-7; D is possibly TRBD1 or TRBD2 (5 bases each). V was trimmed by 5 bases and J by 3 bases, leaving 14 bases between them. The CDR3 runs 14 residues. Looked up from germline, CDR1 is LNHDA and CDR2 is SQIVND (reference sequence).

The rearrangement uses TRBV11-2 and TRBJ2-7; 10 bases line up with TRBD2. The CDR3 is 14 amino acids. V lost 6 bases and J lost 1; bases outside the gene matches: 3. CDR1 and CDR2 from the germline V gene are SGHAT and FQNNGV. The CDR3 spells CASSSSGGSYEQYF. As DNA, the CDR3 is TGTGCCAGCAGTTCTAGCGGGGGTTCCTACGAGCAGTACTTC.

The rearrangement joins TRBV19 to TRBJ1-2, with 8 bases matching TRBD1. This CDR3 has 14 amino acids. Germline V gene sequence: CDR1 LNHDA, CDR2 SQIVND (reference sequence). The V and J ends lost 5 bases and 7 bases, in that order; junction bases with no gene match: 9. CDR3 in amino acids: CASSYRTGTGGYTF. In DNA form, the CDR3 reads TGTGCCAGTAGTTACCGGACAGGGACTGGTGGCTACACCTTC.

This clone was seen a few times. V and J are TRBV6-5 and TRBJ1-2, with D possibly matching TRBD1 (5 bases). The V and J ends lost 10 bases and 8 bases respectively, with 17 bases between them. CDR3 length: 12 residues. Germline V gene data show CDR1 as MNHEY and CDR2 as SVGAGI. DNA for the CDR3: TGTGCCACCGGGGACCGCCGGACGGGCTACACCTTC. Translating gives CATGDRRTGYTF.

The rearrangement links TRBV4-1 to TRBJ2-1; the D gene could be TRBD1 or TRBD2 (5 bases each). From germline, CDR1 is MGHRA and CDR2 YSYEKL. The CDR3 is made up of 15 amino acids. The ends were cut back, 2 bases at V and 5 bases at J, with 13 bases in the middle. The DNA of the CDR3 is TGCGCCAGCAGCCAACCCGGGACGGGGAACAATGAGCAGTTCTTC. It is translated as CASSQPGTGNNEQFF.

Ten or more counts support this clone. This sample includes further DNA sequences coding for the same CDR3. The chain employs TRBV28 and TRBJ2-5; no clear D. Per the germline V gene, CDR1 is MDHEN and CDR2 is SYDVKM. The CDR3 length is 12 residues. The ends were cut back, 8 bases at V and 3 bases at J, with 10 bases in the middle. CDR3 amino acids: CASSSGKETQYF. The CDR3 region has the DNA TGTGCCAGCTCCTCGGGCAAAGAGACCCAGTACTTC.

V and J are TRBV6-4 and TRBJ1-2; perhaps TRBD1 as D (6 bases). Trimming took off 4 bases at V and 2 bases at J, with 26 bases between the two ends. The CDR3 covers 19 residues. Germline values: CDR1 MRHNA, CDR2 SNTAGT. In nucleotides, the CDR3 is TGTGCCAGCAGTGGTCATCGAAATAGTAAGCAGGGGTTCAACTATGGCTACACCTTC. It specifies CASSGHRNSKQGFNYGYTF.

The V call is TRBV6-6, the J call TRBJ2-2; unclear D gene. This CDR3 is 16 amino acids long. Trimming stripped 7 bases from V and 3 bases from J, with 18 bases between. The germline gives CDR1 MNHNY, CDR2 SVGAGI (reference sequence). The CDR3 region has the DNA TGTGCCAGCACCAAAGGCCTAACGCAAGACACCGGGGAGCTGTTTTTT. Protein sequence: CASTKGLTQDTGELFF.

The chain is built from TRBV7-2 and TRBJ2-3; TRBD2 aligns across 10 bases. Germline V gene sequence: CDR1 SGHTA, CDR2 FQGNSA. The CDR3 length is 15 residues. The trim removed 4 bases at V and 4 bases at J, leaving 5 bases unmatched. CDR3 coding DNA: TGTGCCAGCAGCTCCCGGACTAGCGGATCAGATACGCAGTATTTT. Its protein product is CASSSRTSGSDTQYF.

The V call is TRBV28, the J call TRBJ2-3, with 13 bases aligning to TRBD2. Looked up from germline, CDR1 is MDHEN and CDR2 is SYDVKM. The CDR3 sequence is 16 residues long. V was clipped by 6 bases and J by 3 bases; unmatched bases: 6. CDR3 in DNA: TGTGCCAGCAGATCAGGACTAGCGGGAGTGACAGATACGCAGTATTTT. Translated, it gives CASRSGLAGVTDTQYF.

The chain joins TRBV7-8 to TRBJ1-5; D is unclear. The V end lost 0 bases, the J end lost 2 bases, and 14 bases lay between the germline ends. This CDR3 has 17 amino acids. Germline loops: CDR1 SGHVS, CDR2 FQNEAQ. The chain's CDR3 is CASSLAGVPGGNQPQHF. CDR3 sequence (DNA): TGTGCCAGCAGCTTAGCGGGTGTGCCGGGCGGCAATCAGCCCCAGCATTTT. The full variable domain, its missing parts supplied by reference TRBV7-8 and TRBJ1-5, is GAGVSQSPRYKVAKRGQDVALRCDPISGHVSLFWYQQALGQGPEFLTYFQNEAQLDKSGLPSDRFFAERPEGSVSTLKIQRTQQEDSAVYLCASSLAGVPGGNQPQHFGDGTRLSIL.

The rearrangement uses TRBV18 and TRBJ1-1, with 9 nucleotides matching TRBD1. Germline CDR1 reads KGHSH; CDR2 reads LQKENI. Unmatched junction bases numbered 2, after V lost 0 bases and J lost 6 bases. This CDR3 has 14 amino acids. This chain's CDR3 is CASSPPTGGAEAFF. In DNA form, the CDR3 reads TGTGCCAGCTCACCACCGACAGGGGGAGCTGAAGCTTTCTTT.

This sequence joins TRBV6-5 and TRBJ1-2, with a tentative D call TRBD1 (5 bases). Per the germline V gene, CDR1 is MNHEY and CDR2 is SVGAGI. V was cut by 6 bases and J by 0 bases, with 8 bases left in between. The CDR3 runs 13 residues. The DNA of the CDR3 is TGTGCCAGCAGGGGGGGAGCTAACTATGGCTACACCTTC. Protein: CASRGGANYGYTF.

The chain links TRBV15 to TRBJ2-7, with 12 bases aligning to TRBD2. Germline CDR1 and CDR2: LNHNV and YYDKDF (reference sequence). The CDR3 length is 13 residues. The V and J ends lost 8 bases and 5 bases, in that order; junction bases with no gene match: 4. CDR3 region: CATRTSGINEQYF. DNA of the CDR3: TGTGCCACCCGGACTAGCGGGATCAACGAGCAGTACTTC.

The chain carries TRBV28 and TRBJ1-2; D gene ambiguous. The CDR3 extends over 15 amino acids. V was clipped by 3 bases and J by 8 bases, with 19 bases between them. Germline V lookup: CDR1 MDHEN, CDR2 SYDVKM. DNA for the CDR3: TGTGCCAGCAGTTTCCGACAAGTCAGGATGGGAGGCTACACCTTC. Protein: CASSFRQVRMGGYTF.

On this clone itself: One base away lies a much larger clone, so this may be a sequencing read error. The same CDR3 arises from other DNA sequences in this sample as well. This chain links TRBV30 with TRBJ1-5; 7 nucleotides match TRBD1. The CDR3 totals 13 residues. The trim removed 0 bases at V and 5 bases at J, leaving 1 base unmatched. Germline V gives CDR1 GTSNPN, CDR2 SVGIG (reference sequence). The CDR3 sequence is CAWSVGGDQPQHF. Written as DNA, the CDR3 is TGTGCCTGGAGTGTAGGGGGCGATCAGCCCCAGCATTTT.

V usage is TRBV7-6 and J usage is TRBJ2-2; the D is unclear. Germline CDR1 reads SGHVS; CDR2 reads FNYEAQ. V was trimmed by 2 bases and J by 4 bases, leaving 17 bases between them. CDR3 length equals 17 residues. DNA for the CDR3: TGTGCCAGCAGCTTATACGCTGTCCTTACGGGCACCGGGGAGCTGTTTTTT. It codes for CASSLYAVLTGTGELFF.

This clone was seen at least ten times. This chain uses TRBV7-8 with TRBJ2-3; D remains unclear. Germline loops: CDR1 SGHVS, CDR2 FQNEAQ. Trimming left V 5 bases short and J 0 bases short, with 15 bases between. This CDR3 comprises 16 residues. This chain's CDR3 is CASSPTRFSSTDTQYF. In DNA, the CDR3 is TGTGCCAGCAGCCCCACTCGATTTTCTAGCACAGATACGCAGTATTTT.

The chain carries TRBV6-5 and TRBJ2-1; the match to TRBD2 covers 8 bases. This CDR3 comprises 13 residues. With 7 bases clipped from V and 13 bases from J, the junction kept 12 bases outside the gene matches. Germline CDR1 reads MNHEY; CDR2 reads SVGAGI. The CDR3 DNA reads as TGTGCCAGCAACCCGGTTGCGGGAGGCCCCCAGTTCTTC. It codes for CASNPVAGGPQFF.

V and J are TRBV28 and TRBJ1-4; TRBD1 matches 11 bases. J lost 8 bases, V lost 7 bases, and 9 bases had no gene match. This CDR3 has 15 amino acids. Germline values: CDR1 MDHEN, CDR2 SYDVKM. The CDR3 region is CASTPGTGGREKLFF. Here the CDR3 DNA reads TGTGCCAGCACCCCCGGGACAGGGGGAAGAGAAAAACTGTTTTTT.

This sequence joins TRBV29-1 and TRBJ2-5; D may match TRBD1 or TRBD2 (5 bases each). Germline lookup yields CDR1 SQVTM and CDR2 ANQGSEA. The CDR3 has 11 amino acids. Trimming pared 4 bases from V and 8 bases from J, leaving 11 bases between. CDR3 DNA sequence: TGCAGCGTTGGGGGCCCGGGAACCCAGTACTTC. Its protein is CSVGGPGTQYF.

The chain is built from TRBV4-2 and TRBJ2-5; TRBD2 aligns across 16 bases. CDR1 is LGHNA and CDR2 is YNFKEQ in the germline V gene. This CDR3 region has 18 residues. With 1 base clipped from V and 1 base from J, the junction kept 3 bases outside the gene matches. The CDR3 DNA reads as TGTGCCAGCAGCCAAGCGGGGACTAGCGGGAGGGTCCAAGAGACCCAGTACTTC. Protein sequence: CASSQAGTSGRVQETQYF.